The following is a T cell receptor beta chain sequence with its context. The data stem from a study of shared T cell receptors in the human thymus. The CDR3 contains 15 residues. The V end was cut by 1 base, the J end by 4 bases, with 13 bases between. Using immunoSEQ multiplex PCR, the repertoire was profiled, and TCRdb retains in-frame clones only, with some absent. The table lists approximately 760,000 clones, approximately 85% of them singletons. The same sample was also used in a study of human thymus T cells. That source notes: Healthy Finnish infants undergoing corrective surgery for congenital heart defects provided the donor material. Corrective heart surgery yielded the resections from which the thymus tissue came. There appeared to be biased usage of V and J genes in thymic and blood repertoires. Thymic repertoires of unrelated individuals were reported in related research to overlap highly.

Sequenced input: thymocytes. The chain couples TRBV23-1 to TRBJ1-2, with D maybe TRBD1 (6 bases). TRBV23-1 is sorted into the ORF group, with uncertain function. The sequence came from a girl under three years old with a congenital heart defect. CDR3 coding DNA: TGCGCCAGCAGTCAATTCCTCGACAGGTGCTATGGCTACACCTTC. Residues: CASSQFLDRCYGYTF.